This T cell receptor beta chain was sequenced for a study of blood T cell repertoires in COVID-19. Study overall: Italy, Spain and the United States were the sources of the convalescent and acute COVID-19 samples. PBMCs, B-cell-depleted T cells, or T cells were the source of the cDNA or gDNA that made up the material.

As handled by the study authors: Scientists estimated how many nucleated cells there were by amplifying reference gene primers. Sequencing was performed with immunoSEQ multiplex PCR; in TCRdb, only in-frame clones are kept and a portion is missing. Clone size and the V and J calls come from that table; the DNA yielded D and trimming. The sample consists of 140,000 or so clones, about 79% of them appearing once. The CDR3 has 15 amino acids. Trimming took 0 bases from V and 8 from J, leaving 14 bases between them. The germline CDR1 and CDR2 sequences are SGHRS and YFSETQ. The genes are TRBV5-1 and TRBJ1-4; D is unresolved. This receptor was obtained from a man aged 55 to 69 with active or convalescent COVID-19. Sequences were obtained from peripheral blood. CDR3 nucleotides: TGCGCCAGCAGCTTGGGGTCAGGAGGGCCAGAAAAACTGTTTTTT. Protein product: CASSLGSGGPEKLFF.